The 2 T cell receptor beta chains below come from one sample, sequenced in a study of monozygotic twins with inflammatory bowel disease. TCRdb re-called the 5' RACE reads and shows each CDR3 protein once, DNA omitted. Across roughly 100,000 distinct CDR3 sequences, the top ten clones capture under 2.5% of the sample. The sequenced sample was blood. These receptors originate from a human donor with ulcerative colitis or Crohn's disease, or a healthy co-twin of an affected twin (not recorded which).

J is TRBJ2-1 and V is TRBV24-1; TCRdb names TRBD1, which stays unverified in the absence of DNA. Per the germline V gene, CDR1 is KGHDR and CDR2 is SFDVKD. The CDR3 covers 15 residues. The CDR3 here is CATSVRDRDYNEQFF.

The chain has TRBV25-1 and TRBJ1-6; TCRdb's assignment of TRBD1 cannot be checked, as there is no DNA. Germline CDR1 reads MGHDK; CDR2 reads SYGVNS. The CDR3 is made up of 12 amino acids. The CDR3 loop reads CASSAQGKPLHF.